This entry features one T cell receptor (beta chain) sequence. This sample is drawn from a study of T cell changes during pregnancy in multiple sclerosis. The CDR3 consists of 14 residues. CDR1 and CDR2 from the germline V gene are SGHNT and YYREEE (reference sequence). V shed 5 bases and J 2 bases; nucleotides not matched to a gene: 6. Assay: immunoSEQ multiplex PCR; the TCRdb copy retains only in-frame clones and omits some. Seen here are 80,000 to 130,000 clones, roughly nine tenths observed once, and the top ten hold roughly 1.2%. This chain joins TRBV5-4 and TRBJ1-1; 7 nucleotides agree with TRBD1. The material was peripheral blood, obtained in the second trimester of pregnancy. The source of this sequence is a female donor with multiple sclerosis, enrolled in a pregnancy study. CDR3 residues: CASSTGAGNTEAFF. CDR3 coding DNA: TGTGCCAGCAGTACAGGGGCGGGAAACACTGAAGCTTTCTTT.